The 7 T cell receptor beta chains presented below share a single source sample, sequenced in a study of blood T cell repertoires in COVID-19. This table comes from immunoSEQ multiplex PCR, and its TCRdb copy is limited to in-frame clones, with some not included. The table shows about 88,000 clones, with less than 95% occurring only once. Sequencing was done on a sample of peripheral blood. Receptor source: a young man with COVID-19, enrolled during active disease.

The genes are TRBV27 and TRBJ1-2; the match to TRBD1 covers 7 bases. Germline V gene sequence: CDR1 MNHEY, CDR2 SMNVEV (reference sequence). V lost 6 bases, J lost 6 bases, and 7 bases stayed unmatched. The CDR3 loop spans 13 amino acids. CDR3 in DNA: TGTGCCAGCAGCCGACAGGGACTGCATGGCTACACCTTC. This sequence encodes CASSRQGLHGYTF.

In DNA, the CDR3 is TGTGCCAGCTGCCGTGGGACACCCAACGAGCAGTACTTC. Residues: CASCRGTPNEQYF. This chain connects TRBV11-2 to TRBJ2-7, with a possible D match to TRBD1 (6 bases). Between the trimmed V and J ends, which lost 8 bases and 5 bases, there was a span of 16 bases. The CDR3 length is 13 residues. Germline loops: CDR1 SGHAT, CDR2 FQNNGV.

The genes are TRBV6-5 and TRBJ2-3; the D gene is possibly TRBD1 (6 bases). V lost 5 bases and J 8 bases, leaving 17 bases between the germline ends. The CDR3 loop spans 14 amino acids. Germline V lookup: CDR1 MNHEY, CDR2 SVGAGI. The CDR3 coding sequence is TGTGCCAGCAGTATGACTGGCACACAGGGTACGCAGTATTTT. Residues: CASSMTGTQGTQYF.

The chain is built from TRBV7-2 and TRBJ2-1, with D possibly being TRBD2 (6 bases). This CDR3 has 18 amino acids. Germline V gene sequence: CDR1 SGHTA, CDR2 FQGNSA. V was trimmed by 0 bases and J by 7 bases, leaving 22 bases between them. The CDR3 loop reads CASSLAPGGATRGNEQFF. The CDR3 DNA is TGTGCCAGCAGCTTAGCGCCCGGCGGGGCAACAAGAGGAAATGAGCAGTTCTTC.

The chain combines TRBV6-1 with TRBJ2-7, with D perhaps TRBD2 (6 bases). Germline V gene sequence: CDR1 MNHNS, CDR2 SASEGT. Trimming removed 3 bases at V and 0 bases at J, with 15 bases between. The CDR3 is 16 amino acids. The CDR3, as DNA: TGTGCCAGCAGTGACCCGGGACTCGATAGCTCCTACGAGCAGTACTTC. Protein product: CASSDPGLDSSYEQYF.

The chain combines TRBV9 with TRBJ2-1, with D possibly matching TRBD2 (6 bases). V shed 0 bases and J shed 8 bases, with 18 bases lying between them. CDR1 is SGDLS and CDR2 is YYNGEE in the germline V gene. This CDR3 has 16 amino acids. CDR3 loop: CASSVALSGWADEQFF. In DNA, the CDR3 is TGTGCCAGCAGCGTAGCTCTAAGCGGGTGGGCGGATGAGCAGTTCTTC.

The CDR3 DNA follows: TGTGCCAGCGCCCAGGGGTTTGAAGATTCACCCCTCCACTTT. It specifies CASAQGFEDSPLHF. The gene calls are TRBV6-5 and TRBJ1-6, with D possibly being TRBD1 (6 bases). Trimming stripped 8 bases from V and 8 bases from J, with 16 bases between. The CDR3 sequence is 14 residues long. CDR1 and CDR2 from the germline V gene are MNHEY and SVGAGI.